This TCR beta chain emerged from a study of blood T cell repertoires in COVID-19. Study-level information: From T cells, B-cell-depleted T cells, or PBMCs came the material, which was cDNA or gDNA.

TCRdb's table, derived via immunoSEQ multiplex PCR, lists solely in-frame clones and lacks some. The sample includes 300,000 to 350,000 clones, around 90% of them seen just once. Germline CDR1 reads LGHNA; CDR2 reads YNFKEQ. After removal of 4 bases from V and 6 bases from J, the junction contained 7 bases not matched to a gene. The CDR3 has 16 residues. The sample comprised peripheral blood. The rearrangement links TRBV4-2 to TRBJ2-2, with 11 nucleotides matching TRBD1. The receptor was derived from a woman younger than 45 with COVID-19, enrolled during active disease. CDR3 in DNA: TGTGCCAGCAGCCGCGAGTTGGGACAGGGGGCCGGGGAGCTGTTTTTT. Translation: CASSRELGQGAGELFF.